This entry is about one T cell receptor beta chain. Its antigen is unidentified. Libraries were prepared by immunoSEQ multiplex PCR; TCRdb keeps only in-frame clonotypes and omits some of them. The sample has approximately 710,000 clones, less than 95% seen once. This entry comes from a study of shared clonotypes between healthy human individuals. Study-wide findings and caveats: Collection of samples was limited to blood; tissue repertoires likely differ.

Germline CDR1 is DFQATT and CDR2 is SNEGSKA (reference sequence). This CDR3 region has 11 residues. V lost 4 bases to trimming and J lost 7 bases, with 8 bases between them. This TCR derives from a man aged 18 to 30 in good health. Some clones in this sample may be carry-over from other donors' samples. Material: memory CD8+ T cells from PBMCs. The sample's subset: CD45RO+ cells pooled with CCR7-negative TemRA cells. The V call is TRBV20-1, the J call TRBJ2-1, with D perhaps TRBD2 (5 bases). As DNA, the CDR3 is TGCAGTGCTACTCCGGGGAATGAGCAGTTCTTC. Translated, it gives CSATPGNEQFF.